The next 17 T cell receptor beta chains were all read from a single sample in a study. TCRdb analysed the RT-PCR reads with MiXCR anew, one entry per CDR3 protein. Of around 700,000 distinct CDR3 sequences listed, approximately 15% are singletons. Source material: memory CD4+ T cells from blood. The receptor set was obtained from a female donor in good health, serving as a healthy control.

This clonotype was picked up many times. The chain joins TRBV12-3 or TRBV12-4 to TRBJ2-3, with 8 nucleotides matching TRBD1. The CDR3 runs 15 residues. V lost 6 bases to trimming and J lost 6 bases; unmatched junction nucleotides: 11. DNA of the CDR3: TGTGCCAGCAGACCCGGGACAGGCCCCGTGGATACGCAGTATTTT. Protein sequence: CASRPGTGPVDTQYF.

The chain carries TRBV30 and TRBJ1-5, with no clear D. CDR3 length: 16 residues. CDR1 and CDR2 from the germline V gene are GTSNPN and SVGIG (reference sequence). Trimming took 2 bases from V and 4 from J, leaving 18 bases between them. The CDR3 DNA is TGTGCCTGGAGTCCCTCCGGCTCAGGCGGGAATCAGCCCCAGCATTTT. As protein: CAWSPSGSGGNQPQHF.

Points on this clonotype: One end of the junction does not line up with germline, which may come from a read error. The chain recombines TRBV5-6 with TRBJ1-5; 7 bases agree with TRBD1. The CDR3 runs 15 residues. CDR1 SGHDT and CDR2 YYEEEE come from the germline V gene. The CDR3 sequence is CASTRRGQRNQPQHF. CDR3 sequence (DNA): TGTGCCAGCACCCGAAGGGGGCAGCGCAATCAGCCCCAGCATTTC.

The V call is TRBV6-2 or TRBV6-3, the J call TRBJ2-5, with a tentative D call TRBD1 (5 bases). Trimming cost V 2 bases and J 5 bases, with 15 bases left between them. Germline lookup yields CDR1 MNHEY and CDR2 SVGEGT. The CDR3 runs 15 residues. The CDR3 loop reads CASSYGAGLGETQYF. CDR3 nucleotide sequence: TGTGCCAGCAGTTACGGGGCAGGGCTGGGGGAGACCCAGTACTTC.

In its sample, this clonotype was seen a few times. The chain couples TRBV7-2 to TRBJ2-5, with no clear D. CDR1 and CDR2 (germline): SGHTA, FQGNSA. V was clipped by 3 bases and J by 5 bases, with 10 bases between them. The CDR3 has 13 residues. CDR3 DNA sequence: TGTGCCAGCAGCTTTAGGGTGAGGGAGACCCAGTACTTC. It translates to CASSFRVRETQYF.

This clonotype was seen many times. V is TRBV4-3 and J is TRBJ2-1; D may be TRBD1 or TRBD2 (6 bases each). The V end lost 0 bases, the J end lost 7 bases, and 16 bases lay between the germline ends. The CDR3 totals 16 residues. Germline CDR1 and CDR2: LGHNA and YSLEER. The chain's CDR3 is CASSQDRGGKGNEQFF. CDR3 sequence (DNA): TGCGCCAGCAGCCAAGATAGAGGGGGGAAGGGGAATGAGCAGTTCTTC.

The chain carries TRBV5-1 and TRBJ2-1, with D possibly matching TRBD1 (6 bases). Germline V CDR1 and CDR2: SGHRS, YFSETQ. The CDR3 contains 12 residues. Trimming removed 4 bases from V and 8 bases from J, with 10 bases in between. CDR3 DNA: TGCGCCAGCAGCCCCAGGGGAGATGAGCAGTTCTTC. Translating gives CASSPRGDEQFF.

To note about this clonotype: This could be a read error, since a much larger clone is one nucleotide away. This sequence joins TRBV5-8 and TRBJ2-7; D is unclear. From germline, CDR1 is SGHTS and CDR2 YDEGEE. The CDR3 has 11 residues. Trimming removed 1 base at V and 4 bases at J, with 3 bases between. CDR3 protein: CASSLWYEQYF. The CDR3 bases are TGTGCCAGCAGCTTGTGGTACGAGCAGTACTTC.

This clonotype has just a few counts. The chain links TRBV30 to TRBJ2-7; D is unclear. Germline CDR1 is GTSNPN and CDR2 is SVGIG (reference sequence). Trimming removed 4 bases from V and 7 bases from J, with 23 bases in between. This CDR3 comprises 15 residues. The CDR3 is CAWTNPGPPIIEQYF. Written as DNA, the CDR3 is TGTGCCTGGACTAACCCCGGGCCCCCCATTATTGAGCAGTACTTC.

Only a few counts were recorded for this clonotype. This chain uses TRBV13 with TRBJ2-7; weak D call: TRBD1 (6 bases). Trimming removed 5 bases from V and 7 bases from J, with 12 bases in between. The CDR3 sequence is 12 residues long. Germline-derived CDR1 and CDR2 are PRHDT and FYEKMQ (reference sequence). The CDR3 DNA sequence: TGTGCCAGCAGCGGAATCGACAGGGAGCAGTACTTC. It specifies CASSGIDREQYF. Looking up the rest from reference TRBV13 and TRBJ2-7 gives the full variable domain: AAGVIQSPRHLIKEKRETATLKCYPIPRHDTVYWYQQGPGQDPQFLISFYEKMQSDKGSIPDRFSAQQFSDYHSELNMSSLELGDSALYFCASSGIDREQYFGPGTRLTVT.

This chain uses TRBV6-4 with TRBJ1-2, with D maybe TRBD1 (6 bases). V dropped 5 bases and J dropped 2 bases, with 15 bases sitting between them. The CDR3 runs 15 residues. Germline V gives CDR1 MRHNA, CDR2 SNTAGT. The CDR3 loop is CASSSIAGGNYGYTF. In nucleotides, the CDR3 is TGTGCCAGCAGTAGTATCGCGGGGGGCAACTATGGCTACACCTTC.

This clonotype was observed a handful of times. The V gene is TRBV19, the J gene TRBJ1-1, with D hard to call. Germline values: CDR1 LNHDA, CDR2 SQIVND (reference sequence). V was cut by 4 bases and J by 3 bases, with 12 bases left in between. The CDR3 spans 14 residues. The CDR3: CASSTPSGDTEAFF. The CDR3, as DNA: TGTGCCAGTAGTACTCCCTCTGGAGACACTGAAGCTTTCTTT.

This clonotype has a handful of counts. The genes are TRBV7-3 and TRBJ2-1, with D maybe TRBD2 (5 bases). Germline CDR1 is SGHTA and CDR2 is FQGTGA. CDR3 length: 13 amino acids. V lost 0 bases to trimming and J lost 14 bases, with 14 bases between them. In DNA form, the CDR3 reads TGTGCCAGCAGCTTAACGTCTATTGGACTGAAGTTCTTC. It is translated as CASSLTSIGLKFF.

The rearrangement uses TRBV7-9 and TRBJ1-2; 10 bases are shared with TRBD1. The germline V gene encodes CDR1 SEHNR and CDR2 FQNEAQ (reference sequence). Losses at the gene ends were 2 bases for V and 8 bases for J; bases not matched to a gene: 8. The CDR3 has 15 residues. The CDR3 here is CASSLIDGTGDGYTF. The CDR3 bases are TGTGCCAGCAGCTTAATCGACGGGACAGGGGACGGCTACACCTTC.

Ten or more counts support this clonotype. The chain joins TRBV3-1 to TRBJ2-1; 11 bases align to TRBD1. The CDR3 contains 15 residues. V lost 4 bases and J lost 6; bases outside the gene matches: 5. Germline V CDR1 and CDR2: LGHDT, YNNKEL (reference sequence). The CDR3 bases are TGTGCCAGCAGCCGAGGACAGGGGGCTGGCAATGAGCAGTTCTTC. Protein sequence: CASSRGQGAGNEQFF.

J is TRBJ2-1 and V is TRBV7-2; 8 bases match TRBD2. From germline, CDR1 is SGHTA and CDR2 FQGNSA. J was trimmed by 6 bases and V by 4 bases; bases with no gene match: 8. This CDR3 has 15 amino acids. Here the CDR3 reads CASSSIAGTINEQFF. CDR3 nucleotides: TGTGCCAGCAGCTCGATAGCGGGAACGATCAATGAGCAGTTCTTC.

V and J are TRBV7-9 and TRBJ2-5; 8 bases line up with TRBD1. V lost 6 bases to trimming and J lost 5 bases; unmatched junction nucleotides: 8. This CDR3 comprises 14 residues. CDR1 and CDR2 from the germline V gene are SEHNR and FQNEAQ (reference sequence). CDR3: CASRQAGGVETQYF. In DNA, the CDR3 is TGTGCCAGCAGACAAGCAGGGGGCGTGGAGACCCAGTACTTC. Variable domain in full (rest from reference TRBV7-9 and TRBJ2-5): DTGVSQNPRHKITKRGQNVTFRCDPISEHNRLYWYRQTLGQGPEFLTYFQNEAQLEKSRLLSDRFSAERPKGSFSTLEIQRTEQGDSAMYLCASRQAGGVETQYFGPGTRLLVL.